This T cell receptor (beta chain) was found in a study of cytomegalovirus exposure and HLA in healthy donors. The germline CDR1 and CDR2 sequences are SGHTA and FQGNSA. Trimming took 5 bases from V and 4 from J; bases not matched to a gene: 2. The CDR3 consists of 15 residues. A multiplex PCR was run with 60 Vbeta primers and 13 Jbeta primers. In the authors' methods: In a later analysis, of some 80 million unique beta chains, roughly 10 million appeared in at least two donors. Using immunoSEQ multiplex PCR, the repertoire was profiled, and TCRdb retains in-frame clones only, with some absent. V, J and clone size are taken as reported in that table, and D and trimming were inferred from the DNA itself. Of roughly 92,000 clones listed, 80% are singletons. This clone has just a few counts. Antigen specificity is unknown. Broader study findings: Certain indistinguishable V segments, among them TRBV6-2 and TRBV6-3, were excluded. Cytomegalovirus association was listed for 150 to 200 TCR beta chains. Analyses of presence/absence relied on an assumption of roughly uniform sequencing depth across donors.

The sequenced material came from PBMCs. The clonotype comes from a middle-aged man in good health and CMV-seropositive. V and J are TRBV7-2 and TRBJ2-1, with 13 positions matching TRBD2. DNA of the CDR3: TGTGCCAGCAGCGCGGGACTAGCGGGATACAATGAGCAGTTCTTC. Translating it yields CASSAGLAGYNEQFF.